These T cell receptor beta chains were read from a single sample in a study of breast tumors, draining lymph nodes, adjacent tissues. MiXCR, applied by TCRdb to the multiplex PCR reads, yields one record per CDR3 protein. Seen here are 65,000 to 80,000 distinct CDR3 sequences, around 20% observed once, and the top ten hold 2% to 2.5%. The sample taken for sequencing was axillary lymph node tissue. The receptors come from a female donor with breast cancer. Some clones in this sample may be carry-over from other donors' samples. CDR3s include the opening cysteine and the closing phenylalanine or tryptophan. Fields, in order: D gene, clone size, V gene, J gene, CDR3 DNA, CDR3 protein. The D gene is left open where the match is weak. The size of a clone is reported for some rows only, either as once, few or many, or as a class for expanded clones.

TRBD1	many	TRBV12-3/TRBV12-4	TRBJ1-2	TGTGCCAGCAGTCCCACGACAGGGAATGGCTACACCTTC	CASSPTTGNGYTF
TRBD1	many	TRBV20-1	TRBJ2-2	TGCAGTGCTAGGGGACAGGGTCGGGAGCTGTTTTTT	CSARGQGRELFF
NA	many	TRBV11-3	TRBJ2-1	TGTGCCAGCAGCTTAAGGGGGGCGTCGAATGAGCAGTTCTTC	CASSLRGASNEQFF
TRBD1	many	TRBV7-2	TRBJ2-7	TGTGCCAGCAGCTTAGACCCCCCGGGACAGGGATGGGAGCAGTACTTC	CASSLDPPGQGWEQYF
NA	NA	TRBV11-2	TRBJ2-2	TGTGCCAGCAGCTTCTTCCCCGAGGCAGGCCCGCTTAACCAACTTAACACCGGGGAGCTGTTTTTT	CASSFFPEAGPLNQLNTGELFF
NA	many	TRBV7-8	TRBJ2-2	TGTGCCAGCAGCATTCCACCCTCGGGTGAGGAGCTGTTTTTT	CASSIPPSGEELFF
TRBD1	few	TRBV6-2/TRBV6-3	TRBJ1-6	TGTGCCAGCAGTTACACAGGGGGAAACCGTTCACCCCTCCACTTT	CASSYTGGNRSPLHF
TRBD2	many	TRBV5-8	TRBJ2-7	TGTGCCAGCGGATCCCTGATTAGCGGGAGGATTGAGCAGTACTTC	CASGSLISGRIEQYF
TRBD2	many	TRBV20-1	TRBJ2-1	TGCAGTGCTAGAGATCAGAGCGGGGCCTACAATGAGCAGTTCTTC	CSARDQSGAYNEQFF
NA	many	TRBV14	TRBJ2-1	TGTGCCAGCAGCCAAGAAGAGCACCTCTCCTACAATGAGCAGTTCTTC	CASSQEEHLSYNEQFF
TRBD1	many	TRBV12-3/TRBV12-4	TRBJ1-5	TGTGCCAGCAGACCAGGGGGCGGCAATCAGCCCCAGCATTTT	CASRPGGGNQPQHF
TRBD2	many	TRBV20-1	TRBJ2-5	TGCAGTGCTAGTTCGACTAGCGGGTCAAGGGAGACCCAGTACTTC	CSASSTSGSRETQYF
NA	many	TRBV20-1	TRBJ2-1	TGCAGTGCTACCGCTGGGGCCCAGCTGGACAATGAGCAGTTCTTC	CSATAGAQLDNEQFF
NA	few	TRBV6-2/TRBV6-3	TRBJ2-2	TGTGCCAGCAGTTCCGAGTGGATAGCGGAGAAGAACACCGGGGAGCTGTTTTTT	CASSSEWIAEKNTGELFF
TRBD2	many	TRBV5-4	TRBJ2-2	TGTGCCAGCAGCCCGATGGGACTAGCGGGAGTAGCACCCGGGGAGCTGTTTTTT	CASSPMGLAGVAPGELFF
NA	many	TRBV28	TRBJ2-7	TGTGCCAGCAGGACGGCCTACGAGCAGTACTTC	CASRTAYEQYF
NA	few	TRBV7-9	TRBJ2-5	TGTGCCAGCAGCTTAGCCCAAGGGGGCCAAGAGACCCAGTACTTC	CASSLAQGGQETQYF
TRBD2	many	TRBV10-3	TRBJ2-1	TGTGCCATCAGTGTAAACCCCCTAGCGGGAGAACTTGGGGGATACAATGAGCAGTTCTTC	CAISVNPLAGELGGYNEQFF
NA	NA	TRBV19	TRBJ2-3	TGTGCCAGTAGTATAGGGGGAGGAGGTCCAGACGCGCAGTATTTT	CASSIGGGGPDAQYF
TRBD1	NA	TRBV3-1	TRBJ2-7	TGTGCCAGCAGCCAAGATCTGACAGGGAAACTACCCTACGAGCAGTACTTC	CASSQDLTGKLPYEQYF
TRBD2	many	TRBV7-2	TRBJ2-7	TGTGCCAGCAGCTTAGTGGGACTAGCGGGAGGGTCCTCCTACGAGCAGTACTTC	CASSLVGLAGGSSYEQYF
NA	many	TRBV19	TRBJ2-5	TGTGCCAGTAGTTCAACAGGGACAGAGACCCAGTACTTC	CASSSTGTETQYF
NA	many	TRBV5-4	TRBJ2-5	TGTGCCAGCAGTATAGGCGGGACGGAAGAGACCCAGTACTTC	CASSIGGTEETQYF
NA	few	TRBV28	TRBJ2-7	TGTGCGACTACTTTACGTCCCTACGAGCAGTACTTC	CATTLRPYEQYF
NA	NA	TRBV10-3	TRBJ1-1	TGTGCCATCAGTGCCCTTCTTGGGGGGGACCTGAACACTGAAGCTTTCTTT	CAISALLGGDLNTEAFF
NA	many	TRBV5-1	TRBJ2-1	TGCGCCAGCAGCTTCCAGGGGCGAAGGGACAATGAGCAGTTCTTC	CASSFQGRRDNEQFF
NA	many	TRBV7-8	TRBJ2-5	TGTGCCAGCAGCCAACGAAGATGGGGGGCGGCCCAGTACTTC	CASSQRRWGAAQYF
NA	NA	TRBV11-3	TRBJ1-1	TGTGCCAGCAGCTTGGAAGGGTTGGACACTGAAGCTTTCTTT	CASSLEGLDTEAFF
TRBD1	many	TRBV5-1	TRBJ2-2	TGCGCCAGCAGGGGAGGGACAGGGGTCACCGGGGAGCTGTTTTTT	CASRGGTGVTGELFF
TRBD2	NA	TRBV15	TRBJ2-4	TGTGCCACCAGCAGAGAAACGGGAGGGCTGAACATTCAGTACTTC	CATSRETGGLNIQYF
NA	many	TRBV2	TRBJ2-1	TGTGCCAGCAGTGTGGACATCTACAATGAGCAGTTCTTC	CASSVDIYNEQFF
NA	NA	TRBV4-2	TRBJ2-2	TGTGCCAGCAGCCAAGATGGCTCCCCCGTCCAAACGGGGGAGCTGTTTTTT	CASSQDGSPVQTGELFF
TRBD1	NA	TRBV5-4	TRBJ1-2	TGTGCCAGCAGCTTGGCTGGGGGGCCGGGACAGGGCAGGGCTAACTATGGCTACACCTTC	CASSLAGGPGQGRANYGYTF
NA	many	TRBV6-6	TRBJ2-7	TGTGCCAGCAGTCCCCTGAGGGCCTCGGGCTCCTACGAGCAGTACTTC	CASSPLRASGSYEQYF
TRBD1	many	TRBV4-1	TRBJ1-2	TGCGCCAGCAGTAGGGGGCGCGGGTATGGCTACACCTTC	CASSRGRGYGYTF
NA	many	TRBV5-1	TRBJ1-5	TGCGCCAGCAGCGTAGACAAAGGCGGGCAGCCCCAGCATTTT	CASSVDKGGQPQHF
TRBD1	many	TRBV7-3	TRBJ1-2	TGTGCCAGCAGCTTCCGACAGGGTGATGGCTACACCTTC	CASSFRQGDGYTF
TRBD1	many	TRBV7-2	TRBJ2-5	TGTGCCAGCAGGGACAGGGGGGAAGAGACCCAGTACTTC	CASRDRGEETQYF
NA	many	TRBV3-1	TRBJ2-3	TGTGCCAGCAGCCAGGTTACGGGAGTTGGCACAGATACGCAGTATTTT	CASSQVTGVGTDTQYF
NA	few	TRBV7-9	TRBJ1-3	TGTGCCAGCAACCCTTTATGGGCAGGGGAAGGAAACACCATATATTTT	CASNPLWAGEGNTIYF
TRBD2	NA	TRBV30	TRBJ2-5	TGTGCCTGGAGCGCCCCTAGCCTAGCGGGAGGGCCCAGGGAGACCCAGTACTTC	CAWSAPSLAGGPRETQYF
NA	many	TRBV7-9	TRBJ2-5	TGTGCCAGCAGCCCGGCGTACCAAGAGACCCAGTACTTC	CASSPAYQETQYF
NA	NA	TRBV12-3/TRBV12-4	TRBJ2-7	TGTGCCAGCAGTCACTCCGACAGGGAGGGCTACGAGCAGTACTTC	CASSHSDREGYEQYF
TRBD2	NA	TRBV4-1	TRBJ2-1	TGCGCCAGCTCCTCACCCCTGGGACTAGCGGGACTAAGGGGACCCTCCTACAATGAGCAGTTCTTC	CASSSPLGLAGLRGPSYNEQFF
NA	many	TRBV9	TRBJ1-2	TGTGCCAGCAGCCACCGACAGAACTATGGCTACACCTTC	CASSHRQNYGYTF
NA	NA	TRBV5-1	TRBJ1-1	TGCGCCAGCAGCTGGGGAGGAGACACTGAAGCTTTCTTT	CASSWGGDTEAFF
TRBD2	many	TRBV7-2	TRBJ2-7	TGTGCCAGCAGCTTTAGCGGGAGGTCAACCTACGAGCAGTACTTC	CASSFSGRSTYEQYF
NA	many	TRBV4-1	TRBJ2-6	TGCGCCAGCAGCCTATACACCTCTGGGGCCAACGTCCTGACTTTC	CASSLYTSGANVLTF
TRBD2	many	TRBV6-6	TRBJ2-3	TGTGCCAGCAGATACCAAGCGGGACTAGCGGGAGTGGATACGCAGTATTTT	CASRYQAGLAGVDTQYF
NA	many	TRBV19	TRBJ1-2	TGTGCCAGTAGTGGTTGGGGGATTCATGGCTACACCTTC	CASSGWGIHGYTF
TRBD2	many	TRBV29-1	TRBJ2-1	TGCAGCGTTGGAGAGGCCGCGGAAAGCGGGAAGACGTACAATGAGCAGTTCTTC	CSVGEAAESGKTYNEQFF
TRBD2	many	TRBV6-6	TRBJ2-3	TGTGCCAGCCTGCGGGAGGACGGCACAGATACGCAGTATTTT	CASLREDGTDTQYF
TRBD1	few	TRBV7-9	TRBJ1-1	TGTGCCAGCGGCTTAATAGGGAAGACAGGGATGAACACTGAAGCTTTCTTT	CASGLIGKTGMNTEAFF